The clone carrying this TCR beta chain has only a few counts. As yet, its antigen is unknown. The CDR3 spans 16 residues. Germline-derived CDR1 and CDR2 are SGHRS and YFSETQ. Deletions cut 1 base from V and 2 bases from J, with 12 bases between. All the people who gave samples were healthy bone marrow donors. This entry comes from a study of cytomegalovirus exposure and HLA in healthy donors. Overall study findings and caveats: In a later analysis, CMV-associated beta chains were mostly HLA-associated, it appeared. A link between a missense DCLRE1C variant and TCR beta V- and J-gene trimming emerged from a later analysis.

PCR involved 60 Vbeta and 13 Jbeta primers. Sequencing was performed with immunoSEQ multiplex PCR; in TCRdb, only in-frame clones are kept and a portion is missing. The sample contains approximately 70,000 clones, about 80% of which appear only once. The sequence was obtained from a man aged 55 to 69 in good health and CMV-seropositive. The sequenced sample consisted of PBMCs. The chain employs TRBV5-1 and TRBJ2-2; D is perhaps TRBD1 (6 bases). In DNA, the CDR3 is TGCGCCAGCAGCTTGCAGGGGCGAATAAACACCGGGGAGCTGTTTTTT. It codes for CASSLQGRINTGELFF.